This T cell receptor beta chain was sequenced in a study of blood T cell repertoires in COVID-19. Repertoires were generated with immunoSEQ multiplex PCR, while TCRdb's copy carries only in-frame clones and drops some. The table shows approximately 240,000 clones, with about nine tenths occurring only once. Participants reported their clinical history, and cohort assignment relied on those reports. The receptor comes from a woman in her twenties or thirties with acute COVID-19. The specimen sequenced was PBMCs or T cells enriched from blood (not recorded which).

CDR3 in DNA: TGTGCCAGCAGCTTATCCCCCCGACTAGCGGGAGTTAAAGAGACCCAGTACTTC. Protein product: CASSLSPRLAGVKETQYF. This sequence joins TRBV7-3 and TRBJ2-5, with 12 bases identical to TRBD2. The ends lost 2 bases at V and 3 bases at J; junction bases unmatched: 10. Germline CDR1 reads SGHTA; CDR2 reads FQGTGA. This CDR3 region has 18 residues.